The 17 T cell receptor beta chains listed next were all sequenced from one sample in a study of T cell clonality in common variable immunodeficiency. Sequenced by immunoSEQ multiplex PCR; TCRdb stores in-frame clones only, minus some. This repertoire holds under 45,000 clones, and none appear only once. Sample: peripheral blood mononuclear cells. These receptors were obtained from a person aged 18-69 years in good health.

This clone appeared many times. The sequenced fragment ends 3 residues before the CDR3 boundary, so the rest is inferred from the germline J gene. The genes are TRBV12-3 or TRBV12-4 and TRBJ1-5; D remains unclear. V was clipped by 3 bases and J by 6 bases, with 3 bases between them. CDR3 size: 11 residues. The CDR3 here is CASSFIQPQHF. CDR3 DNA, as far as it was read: TGTGCCAGCAGTTTCATTCAGCCC.

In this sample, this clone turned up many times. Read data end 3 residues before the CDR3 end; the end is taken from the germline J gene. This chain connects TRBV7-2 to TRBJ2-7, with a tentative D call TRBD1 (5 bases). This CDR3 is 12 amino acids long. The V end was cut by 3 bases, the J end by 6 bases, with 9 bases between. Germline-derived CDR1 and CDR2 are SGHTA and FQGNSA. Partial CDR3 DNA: TGTGCCAGCAGCTTTCAAGGGGCCGAG. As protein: CASSFQGAE. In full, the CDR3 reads CASSFQGAEQYF.

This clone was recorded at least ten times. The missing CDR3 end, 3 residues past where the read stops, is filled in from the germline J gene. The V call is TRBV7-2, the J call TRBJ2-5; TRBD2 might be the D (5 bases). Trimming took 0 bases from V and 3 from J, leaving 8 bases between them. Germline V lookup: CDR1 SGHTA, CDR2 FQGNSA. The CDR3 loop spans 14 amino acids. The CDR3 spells CASSLARAKETQYF. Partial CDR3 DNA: TGTGCCAGCAGCTTAGCGCGGGCAAAAGAGACC.

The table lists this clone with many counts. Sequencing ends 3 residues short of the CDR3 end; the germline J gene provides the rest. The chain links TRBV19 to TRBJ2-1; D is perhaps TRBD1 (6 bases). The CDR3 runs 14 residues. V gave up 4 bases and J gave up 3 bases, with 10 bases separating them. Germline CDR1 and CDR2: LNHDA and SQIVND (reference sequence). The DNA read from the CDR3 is TGTGCCAGTAGTAGGGGGCGGGTCTACAATGAG. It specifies CASSRGRVYNE. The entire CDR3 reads CASSRGRVYNEQFF. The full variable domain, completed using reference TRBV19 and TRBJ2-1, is DGGITQSPKYLFRKEGQNVTLSCEQNLNHDAMYWYRQDPGQGLRLIYYSQIVNDFQKGDIAEGYSVSREKKESFPLTVTSAQKNPTAFYLCASSRGRVYNEQFFGPGTRLTVL.

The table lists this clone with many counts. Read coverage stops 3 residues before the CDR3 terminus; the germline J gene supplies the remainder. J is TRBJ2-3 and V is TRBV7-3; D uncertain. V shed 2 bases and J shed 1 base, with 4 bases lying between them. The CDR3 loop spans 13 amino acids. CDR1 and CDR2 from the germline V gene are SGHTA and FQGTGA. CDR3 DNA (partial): TGTGCCAGCAGCTTACTAGGCACAGATACG. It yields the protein CASSLLGTDT. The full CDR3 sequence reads CASSLLGTDTQYF.

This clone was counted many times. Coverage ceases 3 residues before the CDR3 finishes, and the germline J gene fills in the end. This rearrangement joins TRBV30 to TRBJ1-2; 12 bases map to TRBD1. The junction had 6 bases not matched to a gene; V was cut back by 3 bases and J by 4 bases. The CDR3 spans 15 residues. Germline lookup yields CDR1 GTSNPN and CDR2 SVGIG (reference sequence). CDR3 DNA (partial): TGTGCCTGGAGCCCTGGGGGACAGGGGGCCTATGGC. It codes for CAWSPGGQGAYG. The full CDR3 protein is CAWSPGGQGAYGYTF. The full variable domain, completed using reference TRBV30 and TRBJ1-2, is SQTIHQWPATLVQPVGSPLSLECTVEGTSNPNLYWYRQAAGRGLQLLFYSVGIGQISSEVPQNLSASRPQDRQFILSSKKLLLSDSGFYLCAWSPGGQGAYGYTFGSGTRLTVV.

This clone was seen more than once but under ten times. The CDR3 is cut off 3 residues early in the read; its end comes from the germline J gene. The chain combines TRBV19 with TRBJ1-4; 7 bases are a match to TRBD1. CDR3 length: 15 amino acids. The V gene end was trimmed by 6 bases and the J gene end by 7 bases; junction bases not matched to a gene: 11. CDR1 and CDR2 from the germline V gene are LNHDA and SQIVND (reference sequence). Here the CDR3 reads CASRTGSWSGEKLFF. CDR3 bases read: TGTGCCAGTAGGACAGGGAGTTGGAGCGGTGAAAAA.

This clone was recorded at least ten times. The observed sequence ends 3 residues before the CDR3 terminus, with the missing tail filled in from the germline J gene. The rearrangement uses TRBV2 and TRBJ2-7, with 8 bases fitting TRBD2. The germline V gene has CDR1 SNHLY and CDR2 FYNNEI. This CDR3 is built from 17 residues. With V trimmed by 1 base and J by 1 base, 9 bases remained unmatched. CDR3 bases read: TGTGCCAGCAGTGAAGAGGGAATAGCGGGACCTTCCTACGAG. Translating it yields CASSEEGIAGPSYE. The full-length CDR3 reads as CASSEEGIAGPSYEQYF.

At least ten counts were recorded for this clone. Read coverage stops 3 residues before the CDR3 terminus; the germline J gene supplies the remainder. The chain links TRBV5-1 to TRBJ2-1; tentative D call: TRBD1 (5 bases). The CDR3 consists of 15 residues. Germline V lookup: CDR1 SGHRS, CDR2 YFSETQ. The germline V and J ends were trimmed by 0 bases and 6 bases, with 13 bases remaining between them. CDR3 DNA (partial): TGCGCCAGCAGCTTGGGTCAGGGTAGTAGCAATGAG. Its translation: CASSLGQGSSNE. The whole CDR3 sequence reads CASSLGQGSSNEQFF.

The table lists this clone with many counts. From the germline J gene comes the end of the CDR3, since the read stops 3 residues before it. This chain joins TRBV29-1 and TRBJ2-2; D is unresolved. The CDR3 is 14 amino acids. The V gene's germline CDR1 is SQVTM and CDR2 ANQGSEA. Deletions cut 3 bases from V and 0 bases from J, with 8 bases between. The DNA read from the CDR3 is TGCAGCGTTGATTACAGCACGAACACCGGGGAG. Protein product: CSVDYSTNTGE. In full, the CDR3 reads CSVDYSTNTGELFF.

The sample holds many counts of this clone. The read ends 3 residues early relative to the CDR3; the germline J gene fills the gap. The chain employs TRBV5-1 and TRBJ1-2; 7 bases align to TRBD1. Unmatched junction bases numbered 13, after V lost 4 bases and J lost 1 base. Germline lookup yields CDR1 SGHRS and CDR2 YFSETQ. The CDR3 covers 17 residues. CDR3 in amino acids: CASSINPTGASNYGYTF. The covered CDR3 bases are TGCGCCAGCAGCATAAACCCTACAGGGGCGAGTAACTATGGC. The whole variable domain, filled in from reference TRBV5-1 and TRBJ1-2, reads KAGVTQTPRYLIKTRGQQVTLSCSPISGHRSVSWYQQTPGQGLQFLFEYFSETQRNKGNFPGRFSGRQFSNSRSEMNVSTLELGDSALYLCASSINPTGASNYGYTFGSGTRLTVV.

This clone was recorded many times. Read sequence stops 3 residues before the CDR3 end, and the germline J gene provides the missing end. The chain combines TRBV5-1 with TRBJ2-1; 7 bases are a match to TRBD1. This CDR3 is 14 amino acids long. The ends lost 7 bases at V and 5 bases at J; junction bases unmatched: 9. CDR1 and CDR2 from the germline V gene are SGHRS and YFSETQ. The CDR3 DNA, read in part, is TGCGCCAGCGGGTCGGGACAGAGGAACAATGAG. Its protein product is CASGSGQRNNE. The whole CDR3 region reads CASGSGQRNNEQFF.

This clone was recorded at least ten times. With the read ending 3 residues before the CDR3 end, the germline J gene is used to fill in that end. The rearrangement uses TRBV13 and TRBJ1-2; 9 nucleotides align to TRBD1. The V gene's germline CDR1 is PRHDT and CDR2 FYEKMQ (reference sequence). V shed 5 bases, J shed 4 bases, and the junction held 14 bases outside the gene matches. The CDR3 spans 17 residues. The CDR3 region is CASSIYGTGTALYGYTF. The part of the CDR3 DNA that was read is TGTGCCAGCAGCATCTACGGGACAGGGACAGCTCTCTATGGC.

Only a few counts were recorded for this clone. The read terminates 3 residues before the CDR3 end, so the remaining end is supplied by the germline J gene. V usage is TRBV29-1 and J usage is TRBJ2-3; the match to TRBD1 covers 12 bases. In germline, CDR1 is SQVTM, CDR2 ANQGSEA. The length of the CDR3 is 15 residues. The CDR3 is CSVVGGQGASETQYF. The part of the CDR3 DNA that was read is TGCAGCGTTGTTGGGGGACAGGGGGCTTCGGAGACG.

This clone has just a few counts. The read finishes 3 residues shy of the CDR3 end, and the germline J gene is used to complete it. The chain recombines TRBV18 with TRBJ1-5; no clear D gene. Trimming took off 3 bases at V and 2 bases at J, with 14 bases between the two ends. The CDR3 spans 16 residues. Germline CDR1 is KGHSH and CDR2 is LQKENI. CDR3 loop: CASSPSGGRGNQPQHF. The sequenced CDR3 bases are TGTGCCAGCTCACCTAGCGGAGGACGGGGCAATCAGCCC.

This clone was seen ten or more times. CDR3 residues: CASSEGASNQPQHF. CDR3 DNA, as far as it was read: TGCGCCAGCAGCGAGGGGGCCAGCAATCAGCCC. This chain connects TRBV5-1 to TRBJ1-5; 7 bases match TRBD1. The DNA ends 3 residues before the CDR3 does, and the rest of the CDR3 is filled in from the germline J gene. The CDR3 is made up of 14 amino acids. CDR1 is SGHRS and CDR2 is YFSETQ in the germline V gene. J gave up 1 base and V 4 bases, and 2 bases lay outside the gene matches.

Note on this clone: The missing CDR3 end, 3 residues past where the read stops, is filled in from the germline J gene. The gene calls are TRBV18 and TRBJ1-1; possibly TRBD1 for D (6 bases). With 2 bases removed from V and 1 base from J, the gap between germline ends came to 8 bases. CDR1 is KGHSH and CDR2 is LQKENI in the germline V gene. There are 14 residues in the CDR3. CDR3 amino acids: CASSPGQRNTEAFF. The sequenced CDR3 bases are TGTGCCAGCTCACCAGGACAGAGGAACACTGAA.